The rows below give T cell receptor beta chains drawn from one sample of a study of blood T cell repertoires in COVID-19. Data came from immunoSEQ multiplex PCR; TCRdb stores just in-frame clones and leaves some out. This sample has roughly 390,000 clones, with 85% found just once. What was sequenced was peripheral blood. These receptors all stem from a woman under 30 with acute or convalescent COVID-19. CDR3s include the opening cysteine and the closing phenylalanine or tryptophan. Fields, in order: clone size, J gene, D gene, V gene, CDR3 protein, CDR3 DNA. A D gene is named only where the DNA matches it firmly. Clone size appears in some rows only: once, few, many, or a class for an expanded clone.

. | TRBJ1-1 | TRBD1 | TRBV7-8 | CASSLAWTGGVTEAFF | TGTGCCAGCAGCTTAGCTTGGACAGGGGGCGTAACTGAAGCTTTCTTT
. | TRBJ1-3 | TRBD1 | TRBV19 | CASRSGTGDLAIYF | TGTGCCAGTAGGTCCGGGACAGGGGATCTAGCCATATATTTT
. | TRBJ2-2 | . | TRBV7-9 | CASSLESNSYSTGELFF | TGTGCCAGCAGCTTAGAAAGTAACAGCTACTCCACCGGGGAGCTGTTTTTT
. | TRBJ2-5 | . | TRBV7-3 | CASRGGGEETQYF | TGTGCCAGCAGGGGAGGGGGAGAAGAGACCCAGTACTTC
. | TRBJ2-2 | . | TRBV15 | CATSRDLGGELFF | TGTGCCACCAGCAGAGATCTAGGCGGGGAGCTGTTTTTT
. | TRBJ1-6 | . | TRBV2 | CASSEVSPLHF | TGTGCCAGCAGTGAAGTATCACCCCTCCACTTT
. | TRBJ2-7 | TRBD2 | TRBV29-1 | CSVVPMDGAGDEQYF | TGCAGCGTTGTCCCCATGGACGGGGCGGGGGACGAGCAGTACTTC
. | TRBJ2-1 | . | TRBV7-9 | CASSFGVASANEQFF | TGTGCCAGCAGCTTCGGGGTAGCTTCGGCAAATGAGCAGTTCTTC
. | TRBJ1-2 | TRBD1 | TRBV19 | CASGQVNGYTF | TGTGCCAGCGGACAGGTGAATGGCTACACCTTC
. | TRBJ2-3 | TRBD2 | TRBV6-5 | CASSYGLAGVRDTQYF | TGTGCCAGCAGTTACGGGCTAGCGGGAGTCAGAGATACGCAGTATTTT
. | TRBJ2-2 | TRBD2 | TRBV7-2 | CASSLGSGGADGELFF | TGTGCCAGCAGCTTAGGTAGCGGGGGGGCCGACGGGGAGCTGTTTTTT
. | TRBJ2-3 | . | TRBV2 | CASSHSPEAHPTDTQYF | TGTGCCAGCAGCCACTCTCCCGAGGCCCACCCCACAGATACGCAGTATTTT
once | TRBJ2-7 | . | TRBV28 | CATLGALSYEQYF | TGTGCCACCCTGGGGGCTCTCTCCTACGAGCAGTACTTC
many | TRBJ2-5 | TRBD1 | TRBV7-6 | CASSLAGQGAGETQYF | TGTGCCAGCAGCTTAGCTGGACAGGGGGCGGGGGAGACCCAGTACTTC
. | TRBJ2-2 | . | TRBV5-1 | CASSFETAENTGELFF | TGCGCCAGCAGCTTCGAGACAGCCGAGAACACCGGGGAGCTGTTTTTT
. | TRBJ1-2 | TRBD1 | TRBV6-1 | CASSESPTGGGYTF | TGTGCCAGCAGTGAATCCCCGACAGGGGGAGGCTACACCTTC
. | TRBJ2-7 | TRBD2 | TRBV6-1 | CASSEGYGGGTDEQYF | TGTGCCAGCAGTGAAGGATATGGCGGGGGTACCGACGAGCAGTACTTC
. | TRBJ2-7 | TRBD1 | TRBV5-6 | CASSRGQGMGEQYF | TGTGCCAGCAGCAGGGGACAGGGGATGGGGGAGCAGTACTTC
. | TRBJ2-7 | . | TRBV6-5 | CASSYRGSYEQYF | TGTGCCAGCAGTTACAGGGGGTCCTACGAGCAGTACTTC
. | TRBJ2-2 | . | TRBV7-2 | CASSSRTNTGELFF | TGTGCCAGCAGCTCCCGGACTAACACCGGGGAGCTGTTTTTT
. | TRBJ2-3 | TRBD2 | TRBV6-1 | CASSETSGGRKDTQYF | TGTGCCAGCAGTGAAACTAGCGGAGGAAGGAAAGATACGCAGTATTTT
few | TRBJ1-2 | . | TRBV7-2 | CASSRRPGYTF | TGTGCCAGCAGCCGGAGGCCTGGCTACACCTTC
once | TRBJ2-2 | . | TRBV9 | CASSVVGRGWANTGELFF | TGTGCCAGCAGCGTAGTGGGCAGGGGATGGGCGAACACCGGGGAGCTGTTTTTT
. | TRBJ2-7 | TRBD2 | TRBV11-2 | CASSLTSGDEQYF | TGTGCCAGCAGCTTAACTAGCGGAGACGAGCAGTACTTC